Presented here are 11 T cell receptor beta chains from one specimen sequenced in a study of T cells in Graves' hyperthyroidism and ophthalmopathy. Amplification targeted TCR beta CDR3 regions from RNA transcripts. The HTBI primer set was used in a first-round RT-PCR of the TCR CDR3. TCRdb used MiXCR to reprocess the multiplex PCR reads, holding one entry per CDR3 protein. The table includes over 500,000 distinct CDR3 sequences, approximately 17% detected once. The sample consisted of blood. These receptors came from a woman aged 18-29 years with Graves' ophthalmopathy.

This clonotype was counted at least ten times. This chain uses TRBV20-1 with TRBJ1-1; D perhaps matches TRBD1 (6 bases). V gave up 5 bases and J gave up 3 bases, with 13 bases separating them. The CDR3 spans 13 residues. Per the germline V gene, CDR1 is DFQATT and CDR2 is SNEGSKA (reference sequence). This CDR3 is CSAGIGQYTEAFF. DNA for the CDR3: TGCAGTGCTGGAATTGGACAGTACACTGAAGCTTTCTTT.

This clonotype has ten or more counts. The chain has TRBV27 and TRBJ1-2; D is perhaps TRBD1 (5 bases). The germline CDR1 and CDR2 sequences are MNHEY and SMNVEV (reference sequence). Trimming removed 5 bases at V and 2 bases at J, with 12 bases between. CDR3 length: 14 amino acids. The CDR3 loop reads CASSDQGGNYGYTF. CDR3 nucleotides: TGTGCCAGCAGTGATCAGGGCGGCAACTATGGCTACACCTTC.

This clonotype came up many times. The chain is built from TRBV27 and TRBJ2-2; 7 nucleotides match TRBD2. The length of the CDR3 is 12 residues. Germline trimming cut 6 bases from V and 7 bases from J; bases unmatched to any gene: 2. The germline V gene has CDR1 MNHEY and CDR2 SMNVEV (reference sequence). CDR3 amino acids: CASRSGGGELFF. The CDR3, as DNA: TGTGCCAGCAGGTCGGGGGGCGGGGAGCTGTTTTTT.

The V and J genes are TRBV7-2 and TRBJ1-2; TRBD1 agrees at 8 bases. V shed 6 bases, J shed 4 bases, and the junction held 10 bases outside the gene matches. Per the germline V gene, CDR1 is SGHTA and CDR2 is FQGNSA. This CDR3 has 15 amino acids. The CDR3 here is CASRSGDRSPYGYTF. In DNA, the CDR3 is TGTGCCAGCAGGTCCGGGGACAGGAGTCCCTATGGCTACACCTTC.

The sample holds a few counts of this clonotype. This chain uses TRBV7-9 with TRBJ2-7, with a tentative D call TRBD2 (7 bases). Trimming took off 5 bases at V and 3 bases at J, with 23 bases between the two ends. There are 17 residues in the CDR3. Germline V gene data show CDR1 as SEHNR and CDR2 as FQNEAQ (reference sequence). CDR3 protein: CASSPEGGSGDFYEQYF. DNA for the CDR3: TGTGCCAGCAGCCCAGAGGGGGGGTCAGGGGACTTCTACGAGCAGTACTTC.

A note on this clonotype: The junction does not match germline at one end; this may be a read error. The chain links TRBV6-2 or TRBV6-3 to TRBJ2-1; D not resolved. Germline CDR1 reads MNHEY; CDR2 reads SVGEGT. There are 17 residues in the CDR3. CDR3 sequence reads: CVSSPLINAPSYNEQFF. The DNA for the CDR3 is TGTGTCAGCAGTCCCCTTATAAACGCCCCCTCCTACAATGAGCAGTTCTTC.

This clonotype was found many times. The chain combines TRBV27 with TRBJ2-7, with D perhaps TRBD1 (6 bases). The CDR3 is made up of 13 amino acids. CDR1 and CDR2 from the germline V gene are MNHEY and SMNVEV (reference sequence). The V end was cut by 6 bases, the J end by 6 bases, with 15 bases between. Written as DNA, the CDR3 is TGTGCCAGCAGCGACAGGCCCCCGGGCGAGCAGTACTTC. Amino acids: CASSDRPPGEQYF.

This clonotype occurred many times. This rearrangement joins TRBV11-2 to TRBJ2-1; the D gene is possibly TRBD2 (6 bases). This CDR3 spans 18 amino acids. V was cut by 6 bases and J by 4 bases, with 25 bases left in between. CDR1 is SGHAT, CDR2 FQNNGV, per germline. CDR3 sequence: CASRLIFGASDQYNEQFF. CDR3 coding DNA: TGTGCCAGCAGACTTATATTCGGGGCTAGCGACCAATACAATGAGCAGTTCTTC.

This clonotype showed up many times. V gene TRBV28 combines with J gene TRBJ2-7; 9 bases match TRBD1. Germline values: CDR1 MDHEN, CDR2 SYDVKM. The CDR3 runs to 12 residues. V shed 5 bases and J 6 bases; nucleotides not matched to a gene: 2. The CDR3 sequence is CASSQQGAEQYF. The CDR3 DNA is TGTGCCAGCAGTCAACAGGGGGCCGAGCAGTACTTC.

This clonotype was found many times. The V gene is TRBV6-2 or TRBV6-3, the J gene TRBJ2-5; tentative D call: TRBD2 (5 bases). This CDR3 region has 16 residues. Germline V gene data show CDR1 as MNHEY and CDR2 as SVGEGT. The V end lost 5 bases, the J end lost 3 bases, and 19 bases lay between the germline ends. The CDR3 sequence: CASSAEAGDYEETQYF. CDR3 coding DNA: TGTGCCAGCAGTGCCGAGGCAGGCGACTATGAAGAGACCCAGTACTTC.

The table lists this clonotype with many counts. This chain's CDR3 is CASKADSYEQYF. The CDR3 region has the DNA TGTGCCAGCAAGGCGGATTCCTACGAGCAGTACTTC. This sequence joins TRBV12-3 or TRBV12-4 and TRBJ2-7; D remains ambiguous. Trimming pared 7 bases from V and 1 base from J, leaving 8 bases between. CDR3 size: 12 residues.